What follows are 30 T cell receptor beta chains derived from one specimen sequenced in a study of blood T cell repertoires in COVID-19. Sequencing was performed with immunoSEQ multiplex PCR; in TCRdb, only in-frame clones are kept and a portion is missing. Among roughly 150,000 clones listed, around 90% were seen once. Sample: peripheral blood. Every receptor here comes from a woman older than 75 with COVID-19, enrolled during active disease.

CDR3 loop: CSVEDRAGTTDGEQYF. Written as DNA, the CDR3 is TGCAGCGTTGAAGATAGGGCTGGGACTACAGATGGCGAGCAGTACTTC. V is TRBV29-1 and J is TRBJ2-7, with 7 positions matching TRBD2. In germline, CDR1 is SQVTM, CDR2 ANQGSEA. J lost 6 bases, V lost 0 bases, and 14 bases had no gene match. This CDR3 is 16 amino acids long.

The CDR3 DNA reads TGTGCCACCAGCACCACAGGGACAGGCCGGGGCTATGGCTACACCTTC. It is translated as CATSTTGTGRGYGYTF. The genes are TRBV24-1 and TRBJ1-2; 8 bases line up with TRBD1. CDR1 and CDR2 from the germline V gene are KGHDR and SFDVKD. The CDR3 consists of 16 residues. V gave up 7 bases and J gave up 4 bases; unmatched junction bases: 13.

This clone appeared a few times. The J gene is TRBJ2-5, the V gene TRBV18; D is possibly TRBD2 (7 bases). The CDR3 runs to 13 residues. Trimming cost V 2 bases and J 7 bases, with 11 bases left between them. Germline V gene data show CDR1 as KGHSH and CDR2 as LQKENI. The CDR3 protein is CASSPNREGTQYF. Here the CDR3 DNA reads TGTGCCAGCTCACCAAACAGGGAGGGGACCCAGTACTTC.

The CDR3 bases are TGTGCCAGTAGTATTCCCTCTGGACAGGGGTATGAAAAACTGTTTTTT. Translating gives CASSIPSGQGYEKLFF. This chain links TRBV19 with TRBJ1-4, with TRBD1 matching 9 bases. Germline V gene data show CDR1 as LNHDA and CDR2 as SQIVND (reference sequence). The CDR3 extends over 16 amino acids. V dropped 3 bases and J dropped 6; count of bases not matched to a gene: 8.

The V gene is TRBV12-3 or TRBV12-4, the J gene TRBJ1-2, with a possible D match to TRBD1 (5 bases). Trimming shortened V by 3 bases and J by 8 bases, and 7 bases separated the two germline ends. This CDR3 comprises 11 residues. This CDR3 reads CASSFYRGYTF. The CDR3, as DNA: TGTGCCAGCAGTTTTTACAGGGGCTACACCTTC.

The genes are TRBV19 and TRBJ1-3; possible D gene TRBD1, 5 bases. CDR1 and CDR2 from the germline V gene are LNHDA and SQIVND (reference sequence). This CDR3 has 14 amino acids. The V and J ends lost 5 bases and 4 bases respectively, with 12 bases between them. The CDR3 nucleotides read TGTGCCAGTAGTCGACCAGGGCGCGGAAACACCATATATTTT. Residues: CASSRPGRGNTIYF.

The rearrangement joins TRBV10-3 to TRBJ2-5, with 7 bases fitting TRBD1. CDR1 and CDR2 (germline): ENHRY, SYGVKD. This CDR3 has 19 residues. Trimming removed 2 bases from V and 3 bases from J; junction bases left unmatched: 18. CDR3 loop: CAISETDPTGPGLKETQYF. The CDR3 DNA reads TGTGCCATCAGTGAGACCGACCCGACAGGGCCGGGGCTCAAAGAGACCCAGTACTTC.

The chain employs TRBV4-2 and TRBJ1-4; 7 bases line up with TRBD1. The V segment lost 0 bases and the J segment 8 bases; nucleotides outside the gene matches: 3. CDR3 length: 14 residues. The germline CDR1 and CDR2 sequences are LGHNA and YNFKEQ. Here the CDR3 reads CASSQDEGGEKLFF. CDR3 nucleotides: TGTGCCAGCAGCCAAGATGAAGGGGGCGAAAAACTGTTTTTT.

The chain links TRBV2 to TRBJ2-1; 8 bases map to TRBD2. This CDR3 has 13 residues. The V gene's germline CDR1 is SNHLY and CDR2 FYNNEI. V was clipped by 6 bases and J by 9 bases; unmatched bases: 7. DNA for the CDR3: TGTGCCAGCAGGATCGGACTAGCCGGTGAGCAGTTCTTC. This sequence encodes CASRIGLAGEQFF.

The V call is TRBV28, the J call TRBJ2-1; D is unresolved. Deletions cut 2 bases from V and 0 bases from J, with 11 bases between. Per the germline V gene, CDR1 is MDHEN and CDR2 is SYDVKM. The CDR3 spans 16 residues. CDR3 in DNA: TGTGCCAGCAGTTTACTAACCTCTCGCTCCTACAATGAGCAGTTCTTC. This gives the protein CASSLLTSRSYNEQFF.

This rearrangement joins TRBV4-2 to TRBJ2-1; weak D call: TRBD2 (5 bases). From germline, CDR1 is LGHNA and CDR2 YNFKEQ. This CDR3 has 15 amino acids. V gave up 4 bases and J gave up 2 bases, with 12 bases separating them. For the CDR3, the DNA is TGTGCCAGCAGCCCCCAGGCGGGTACCTACAATGAGCAGTTCTTC. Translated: CASSPQAGTYNEQFF.

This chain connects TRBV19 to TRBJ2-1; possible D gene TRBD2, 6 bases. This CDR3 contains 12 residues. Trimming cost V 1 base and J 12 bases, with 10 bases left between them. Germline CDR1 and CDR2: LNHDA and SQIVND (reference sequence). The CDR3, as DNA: TGTGCCAGTAGTATAGGGGGGGAGACGCAGTTCTTC. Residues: CASSIGGETQFF.

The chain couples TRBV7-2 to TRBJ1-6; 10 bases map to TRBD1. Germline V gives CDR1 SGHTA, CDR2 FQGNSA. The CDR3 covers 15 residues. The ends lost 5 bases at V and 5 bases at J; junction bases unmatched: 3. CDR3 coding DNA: TGTGCCAGCAGCAGCGGGACAGGGGATAATTCACCCCTCCACTTT. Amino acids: CASSSGTGDNSPLHF.

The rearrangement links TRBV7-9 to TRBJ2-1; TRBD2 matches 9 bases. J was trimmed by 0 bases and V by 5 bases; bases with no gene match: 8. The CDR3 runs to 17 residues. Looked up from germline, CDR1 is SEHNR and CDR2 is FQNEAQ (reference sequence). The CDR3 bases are TGTGCCAGCAGCCCGACTAGCGGCACGAGCTCCTACAATGAGCAGTTCTTC. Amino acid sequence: CASSPTSGTSSYNEQFF. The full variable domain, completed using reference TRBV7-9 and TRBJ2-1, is DTGVSQNPRHKITKRGQNVTFRCDPISEHNRLYWYRQTLGQGPEFLTYFQNEAQLEKSRLLSDRFSAERPKGSFSTLEIQRTEQGDSAMYLCASSPTSGTSSYNEQFFGPGTRLTVL.

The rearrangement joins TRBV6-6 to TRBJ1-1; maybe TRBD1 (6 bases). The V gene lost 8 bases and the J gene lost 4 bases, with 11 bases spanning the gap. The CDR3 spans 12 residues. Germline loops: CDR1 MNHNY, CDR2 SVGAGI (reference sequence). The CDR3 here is CASFRGSTEAFF. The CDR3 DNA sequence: TGTGCCAGCTTTAGGGGGAGCACTGAAGCTTTCTTT.

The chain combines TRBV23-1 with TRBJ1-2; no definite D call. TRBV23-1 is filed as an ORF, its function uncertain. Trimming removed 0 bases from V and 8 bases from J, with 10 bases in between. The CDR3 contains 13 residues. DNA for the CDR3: TGCGCCAGCAGTCAATCCCCTCTCGTGGGCTACACCTTC. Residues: CASSQSPLVGYTF.

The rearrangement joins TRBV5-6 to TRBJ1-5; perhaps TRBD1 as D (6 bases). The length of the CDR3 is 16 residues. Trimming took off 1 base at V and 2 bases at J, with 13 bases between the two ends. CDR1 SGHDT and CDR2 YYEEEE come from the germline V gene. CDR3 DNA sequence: TGTGCCAGCAGCTTGTCAGGCCCAGGGGGCAATCAGCCCCAGCATTTT. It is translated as CASSLSGPGGNQPQHF.

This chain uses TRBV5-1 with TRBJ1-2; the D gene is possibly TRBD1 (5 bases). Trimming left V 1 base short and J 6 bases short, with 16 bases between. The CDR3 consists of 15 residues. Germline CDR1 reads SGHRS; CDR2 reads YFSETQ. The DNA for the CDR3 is TGCGCCAGCAGCTTGAGTGCAAGGGACTCCCATGGCTACACCTTC. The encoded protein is CASSLSARDSHGYTF.

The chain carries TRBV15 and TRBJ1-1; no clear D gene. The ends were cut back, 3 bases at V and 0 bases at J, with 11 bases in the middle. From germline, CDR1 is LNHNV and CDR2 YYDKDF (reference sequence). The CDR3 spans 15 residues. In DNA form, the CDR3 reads TGTGCCACCAGCAGTGACTATGAGTTGAACACTGAAGCTTTCTTT. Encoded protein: CATSSDYELNTEAFF.

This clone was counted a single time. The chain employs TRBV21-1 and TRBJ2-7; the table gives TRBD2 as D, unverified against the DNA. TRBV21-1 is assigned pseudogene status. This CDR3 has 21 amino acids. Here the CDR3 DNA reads TGTGCCAGCAGCAAATATGGCCTAGCGGGTATCGGCCCAGTGGGGTCCTACGAGCAGTACTTC. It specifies CASSKYGLAGIGPVGSYEQYF.

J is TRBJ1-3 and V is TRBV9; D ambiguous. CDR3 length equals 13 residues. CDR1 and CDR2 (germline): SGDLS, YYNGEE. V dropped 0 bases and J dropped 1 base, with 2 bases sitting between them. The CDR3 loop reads CASSVASGNTIYF. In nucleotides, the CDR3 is TGTGCCAGCAGCGTAGCATCTGGAAACACCATATATTTT. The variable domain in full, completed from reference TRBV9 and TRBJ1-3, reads DSGVTQTPKHLITATGQRVTLRCSPRSGDLSVYWYQQSLDQGLQFLIQYYNGEERAKGNILERFSAQQFPDLHSELNLSSLELGDSALYFCASSVASGNTIYFGEGSWLTVV.

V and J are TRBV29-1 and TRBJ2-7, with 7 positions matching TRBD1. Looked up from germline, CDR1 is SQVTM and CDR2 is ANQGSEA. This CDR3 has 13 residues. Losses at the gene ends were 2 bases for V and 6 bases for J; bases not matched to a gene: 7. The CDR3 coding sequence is TGCAGCGTTGAAACCACAGGGGATGGCGAGCAGTACTTC. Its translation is CSVETTGDGEQYF.

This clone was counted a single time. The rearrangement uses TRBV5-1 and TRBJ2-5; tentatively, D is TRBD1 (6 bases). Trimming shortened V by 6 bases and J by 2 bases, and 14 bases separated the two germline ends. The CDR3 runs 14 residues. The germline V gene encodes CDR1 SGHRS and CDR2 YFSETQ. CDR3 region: CASTQQGLQETQYF. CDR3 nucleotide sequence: TGCGCCAGCACCCAACAGGGTCTACAAGAGACCCAGTACTTC.

The CDR3 DNA reads TGTGCCAGCAGTTTACAAATGAACACTGAAGCTTTCTTT. Translation gives CASSLQMNTEAFF. This chain uses TRBV27 with TRBJ1-1; D unclear. Trimming took 2 bases from V and 0 from J, leaving 4 bases between them. Germline CDR1 and CDR2: MNHEY and SMNVEV (reference sequence). The CDR3 contains 13 residues.

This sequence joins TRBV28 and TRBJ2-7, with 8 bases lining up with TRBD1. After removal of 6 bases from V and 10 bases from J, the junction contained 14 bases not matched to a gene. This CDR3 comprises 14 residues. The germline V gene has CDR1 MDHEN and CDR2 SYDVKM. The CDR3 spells CASSDGGTGGLQYF. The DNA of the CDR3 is TGTGCCAGCAGCGACGGCGGGACAGGTGGGCTACAGTACTTC. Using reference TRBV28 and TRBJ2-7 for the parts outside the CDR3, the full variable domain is DVKVTQSSRYLVKRTGEKVFLECVQDMDHENMFWYRQDPGLGLRLIYFSYDVKMKEKGDIPEGYSVSREKKERFSLILESASTNQTSMYLCASSDGGTGGLQYFGPGTRLTVT.

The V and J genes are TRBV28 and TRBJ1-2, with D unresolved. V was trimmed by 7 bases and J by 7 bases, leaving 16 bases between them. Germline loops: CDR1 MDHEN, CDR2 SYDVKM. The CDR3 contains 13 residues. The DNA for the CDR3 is TGTGCCAGCATCTCGTATGGCAAGTTTGGCTACACCTTC. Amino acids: CASISYGKFGYTF.

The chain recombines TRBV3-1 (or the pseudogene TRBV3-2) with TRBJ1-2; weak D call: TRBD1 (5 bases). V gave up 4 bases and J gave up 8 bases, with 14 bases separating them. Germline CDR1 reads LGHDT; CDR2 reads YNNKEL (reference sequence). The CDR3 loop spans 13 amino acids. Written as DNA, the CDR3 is TGTGCCAGCAGCCTCCCAGGGCCTAGAGGCTACACCTTC. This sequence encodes CASSLPGPRGYTF.

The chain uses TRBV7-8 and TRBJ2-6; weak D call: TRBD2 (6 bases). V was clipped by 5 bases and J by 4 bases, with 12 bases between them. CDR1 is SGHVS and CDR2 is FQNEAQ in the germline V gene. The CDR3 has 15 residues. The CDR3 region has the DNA TGTGCCAGCAGCCGAGATGGAGGGGGGGCCAACGTCCTGACTTTC. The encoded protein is CASSRDGGGANVLTF.

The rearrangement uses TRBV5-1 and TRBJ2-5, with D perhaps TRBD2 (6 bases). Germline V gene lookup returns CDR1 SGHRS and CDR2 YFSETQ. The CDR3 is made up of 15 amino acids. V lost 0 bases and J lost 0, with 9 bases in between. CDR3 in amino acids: CASSLESGYQETQYF. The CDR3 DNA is TGCGCCAGCAGCTTGGAAAGCGGGTACCAAGAGACCCAGTACTTC.

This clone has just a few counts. Written as DNA, the CDR3 is TGTGCCAGCGGGGCGGGGCTAGCGGGCTACGAGCAGTACTTC. The encoded protein is CASGAGLAGYEQYF. V and J are TRBV2 and TRBJ2-7, with 8 bases identical to TRBD2. Germline loops: CDR1 SNHLY, CDR2 FYNNEI. The CDR3 totals 14 residues. Trimming cost V 8 bases and J 3 bases; bases outside gene matches: 9.